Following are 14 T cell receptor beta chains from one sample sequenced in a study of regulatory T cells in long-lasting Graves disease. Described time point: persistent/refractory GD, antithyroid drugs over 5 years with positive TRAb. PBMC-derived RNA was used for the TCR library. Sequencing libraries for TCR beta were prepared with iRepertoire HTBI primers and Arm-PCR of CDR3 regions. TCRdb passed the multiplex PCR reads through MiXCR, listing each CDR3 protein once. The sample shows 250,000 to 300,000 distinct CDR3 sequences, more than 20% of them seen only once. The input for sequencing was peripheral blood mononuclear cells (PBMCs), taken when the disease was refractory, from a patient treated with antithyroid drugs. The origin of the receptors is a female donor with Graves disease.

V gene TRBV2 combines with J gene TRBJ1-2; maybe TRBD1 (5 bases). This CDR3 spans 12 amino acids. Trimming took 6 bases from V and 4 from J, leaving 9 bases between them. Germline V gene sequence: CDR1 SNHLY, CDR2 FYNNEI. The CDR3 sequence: CASRTVSYGYTF. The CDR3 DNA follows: TGTGCCAGCAGGACAGTTAGCTATGGCTACACCTTC. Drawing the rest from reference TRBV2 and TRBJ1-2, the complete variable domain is EPEVTQTPSHQVTQMGQEVILRCVPISNHLYFYWYRQILGQKVEFLVSFYNNEISEKSEIFDDQFSVERPDGSNFTLKIRSTKLEDSAMYFCASRTVSYGYTFGSGTRLTVV.

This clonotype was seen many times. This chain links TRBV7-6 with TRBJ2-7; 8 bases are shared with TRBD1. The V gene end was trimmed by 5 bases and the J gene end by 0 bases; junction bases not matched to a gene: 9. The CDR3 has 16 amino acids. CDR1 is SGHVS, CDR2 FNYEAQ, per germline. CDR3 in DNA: TGTGCCAGCAGCCCCGGACAGGGAACGAGCTCCTACGAGCAGTACTTC. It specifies CASSPGQGTSSYEQYF.

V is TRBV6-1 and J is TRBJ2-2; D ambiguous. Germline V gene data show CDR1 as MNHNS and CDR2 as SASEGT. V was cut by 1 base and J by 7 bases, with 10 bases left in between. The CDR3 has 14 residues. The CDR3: CASSEDREDGELFF. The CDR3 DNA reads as TGTGCCAGCAGTGAAGACAGAGAGGACGGGGAGCTGTTTTTT.

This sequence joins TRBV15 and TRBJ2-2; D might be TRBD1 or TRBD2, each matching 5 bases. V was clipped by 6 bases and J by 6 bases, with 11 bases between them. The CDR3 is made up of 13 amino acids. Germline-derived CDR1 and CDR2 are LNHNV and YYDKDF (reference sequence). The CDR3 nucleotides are TGTGCCACCAGATCGGGGCGTGCCGGGGAGCTGTTTTTT. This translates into CATRSGRAGELFF.

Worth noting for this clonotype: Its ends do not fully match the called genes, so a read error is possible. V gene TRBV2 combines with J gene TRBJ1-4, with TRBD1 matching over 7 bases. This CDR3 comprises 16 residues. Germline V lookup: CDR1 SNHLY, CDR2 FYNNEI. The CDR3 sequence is CASSQAGRTGEEKLFF. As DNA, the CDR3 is TGCGCCAGCAGCCAAGCTGGCAGAACAGGGGAGGAAAAACTGTTTTTT.

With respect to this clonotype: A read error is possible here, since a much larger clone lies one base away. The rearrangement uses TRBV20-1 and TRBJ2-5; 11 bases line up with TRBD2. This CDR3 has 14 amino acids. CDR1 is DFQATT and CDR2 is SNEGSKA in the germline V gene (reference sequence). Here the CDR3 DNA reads TGCAGTGCTAGCCCCCTAGCGGGGGGAGAGACCCAGCACTTC. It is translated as CSASPLAGGETQHF.

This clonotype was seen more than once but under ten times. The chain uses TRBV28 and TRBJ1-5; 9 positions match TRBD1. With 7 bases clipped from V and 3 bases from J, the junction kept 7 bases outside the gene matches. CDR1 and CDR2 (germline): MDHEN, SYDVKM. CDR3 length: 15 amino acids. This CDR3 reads CASTRGTGFNQPQHF. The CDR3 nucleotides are TGTGCCAGCACGAGAGGGACAGGGTTCAATCAGCCCCAGCATTTT.

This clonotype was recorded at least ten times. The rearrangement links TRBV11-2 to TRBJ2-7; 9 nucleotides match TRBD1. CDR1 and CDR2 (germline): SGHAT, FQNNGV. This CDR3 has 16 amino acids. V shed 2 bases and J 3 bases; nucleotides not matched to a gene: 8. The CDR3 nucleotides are TGTGCCAGCAGCTTATGGGGACAGGGCACAGACTACGAGCAGTACTTC. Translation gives CASSLWGQGTDYEQYF.

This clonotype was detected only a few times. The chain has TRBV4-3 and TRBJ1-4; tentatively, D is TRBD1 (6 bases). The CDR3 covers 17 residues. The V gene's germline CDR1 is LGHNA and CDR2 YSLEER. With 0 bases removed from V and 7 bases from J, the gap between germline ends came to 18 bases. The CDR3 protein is CASSQEPIQGYIEKLFF. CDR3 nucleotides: TGCGCCAGCAGCCAAGAACCAATACAGGGCTACATTGAAAAACTGTTTTTT.

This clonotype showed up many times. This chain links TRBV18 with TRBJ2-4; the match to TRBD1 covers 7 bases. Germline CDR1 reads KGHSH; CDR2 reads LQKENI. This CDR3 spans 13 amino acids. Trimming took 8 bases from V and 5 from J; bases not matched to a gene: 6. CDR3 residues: CASAPGTENIQYF. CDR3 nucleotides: TGTGCCAGCGCCCCCGGGACAGAAAACATTCAGTACTTC.

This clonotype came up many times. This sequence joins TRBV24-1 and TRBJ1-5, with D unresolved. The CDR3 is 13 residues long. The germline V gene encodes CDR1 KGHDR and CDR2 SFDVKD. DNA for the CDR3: TGTGCTACAGCCGGGTATAGCAATCAGCCCCAGCATTTT. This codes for CATAGYSNQPQHF.

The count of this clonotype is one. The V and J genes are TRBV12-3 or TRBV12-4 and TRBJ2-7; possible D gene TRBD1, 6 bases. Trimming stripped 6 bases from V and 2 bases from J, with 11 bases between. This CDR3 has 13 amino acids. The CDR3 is CASSLQGAYEQYF. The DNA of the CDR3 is TGTGCCAGCAGCTTACAGGGCGCCTACGAGCAGTACTTC.

The chain's CDR3 is CASSPSGLAGGYEQYF. Here the CDR3 DNA reads TGTGCCAGCAGTCCATCGGGACTAGCGGGAGGCTACGAGCAGTACTTC. This chain uses TRBV27 with TRBJ2-7, with 15 bases that match TRBD2. Germline trimming cut 5 bases from V and 3 bases from J; bases unmatched to any gene: 5. Germline V gene lookup returns CDR1 MNHEY and CDR2 SMNVEV (reference sequence). There are 16 residues in the CDR3.

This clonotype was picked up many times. CDR3: CASSLASPGQVNTEAFF. The CDR3 DNA sequence: TGTGCCAGCAGTTTAGCGTCACCGGGACAAGTAAACACTGAAGCTTTCTTT. The J gene is TRBJ1-1, the V gene TRBV12-3 or TRBV12-4; tentatively, D is TRBD1 (6 bases). CDR3 length: 17 amino acids. The V and J ends lost 0 bases and 2 bases respectively, with 16 bases between them.